This T cell receptor beta chain was profiled in a study of blood T cell repertoires in COVID-19. Trimming shortened V by 4 bases and J by 9 bases, and 7 bases separated the two germline ends. The CDR3 covers 12 residues. The germline V gene has CDR1 MNHEY and CDR2 SVGEGT. Data came from immunoSEQ multiplex PCR; TCRdb stores just in-frame clones and leaves some out. This table has some 69,000 clones, approximately 83% appearing once. Sequenced material: peripheral blood. The origin of this receptor is a man at least 80 years old with active or convalescent COVID-19. J is TRBJ1-6 and V is TRBV6-2 or TRBV6-3, with no clear D. DNA for the CDR3: TGTGCCAGCAGTTTCGGGTCTTCACCCCTCCACTTT. Its protein product is CASSFGSSPLHF.